The source of this T cell receptor (beta chain) is a study of blood T cell repertoires in COVID-19. As processed by the authors: The authors estimated nucleated cell counts from reference gene primer amplification. Method: immunoSEQ multiplex PCR; TCRdb's copy keeps in-frame clones and lacks some. V, J and clone size derive from that table, while D and trimming were established from the DNA sequence. Here the sample spans about 220,000 clones, approximately 78% being singletons. Seattle's cohort entered during active infection and was followed longitudinally. This clone was counted a single time. CDR1 is LNHDA and CDR2 is SQIVND in the germline V gene (reference sequence). The length of the CDR3 is 14 residues. Losses at the gene ends were 5 bases for V and 8 bases for J; bases not matched to a gene: 11.

The receptor comes from a woman of 80 years or more with COVID-19, enrolled during active disease. The chain links TRBV19 to TRBJ1-1; 7 bases line up with TRBD1. Sequenced sample: peripheral blood. The CDR3 region is CASSLLGTDQEAFF. The CDR3 DNA reads TGTGCCAGTAGTCTTCTAGGGACAGACCAAGAAGCTTTCTTT.